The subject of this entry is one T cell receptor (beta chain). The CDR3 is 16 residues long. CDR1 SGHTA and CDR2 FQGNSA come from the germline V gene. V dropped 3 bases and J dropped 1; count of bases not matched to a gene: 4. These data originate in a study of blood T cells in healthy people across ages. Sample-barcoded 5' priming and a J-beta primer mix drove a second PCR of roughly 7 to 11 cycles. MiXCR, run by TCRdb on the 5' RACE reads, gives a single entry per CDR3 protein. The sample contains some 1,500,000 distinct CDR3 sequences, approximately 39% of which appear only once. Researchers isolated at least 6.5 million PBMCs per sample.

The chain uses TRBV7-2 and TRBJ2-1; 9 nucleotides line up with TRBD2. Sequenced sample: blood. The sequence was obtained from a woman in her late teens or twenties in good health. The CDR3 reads CASSFAGLASYNEQFF. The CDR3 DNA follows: TGTGCCAGCAGCTTCGCGGGACTAGCTTCCTACAATGAGCAGTTCTTC. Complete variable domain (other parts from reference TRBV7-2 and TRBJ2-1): GAGVSQSPSNKVTEKGKDVELRCDPISGHTALYWYRQSLGQGLEFLIYFQGNSAPDKSGLPSDRFSAERTGGSVSTLTIQRTQQEDSAVYLCASSFAGLASYNEQFFGPGTRLTVL.